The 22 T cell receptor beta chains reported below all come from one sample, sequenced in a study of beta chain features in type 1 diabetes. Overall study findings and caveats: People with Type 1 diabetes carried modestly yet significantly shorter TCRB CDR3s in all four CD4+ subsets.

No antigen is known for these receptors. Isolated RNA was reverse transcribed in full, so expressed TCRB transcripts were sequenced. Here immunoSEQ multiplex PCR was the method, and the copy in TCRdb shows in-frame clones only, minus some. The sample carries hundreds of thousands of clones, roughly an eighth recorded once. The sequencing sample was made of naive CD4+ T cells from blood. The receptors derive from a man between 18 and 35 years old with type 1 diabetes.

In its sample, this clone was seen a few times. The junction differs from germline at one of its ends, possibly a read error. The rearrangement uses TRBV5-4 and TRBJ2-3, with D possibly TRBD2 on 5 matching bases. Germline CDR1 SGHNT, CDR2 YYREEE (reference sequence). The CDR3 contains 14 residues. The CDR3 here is CASSLDWTTDTQYF. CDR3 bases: TGTGCCAGCAGTTTGGACTGGACCACAGATACGCAGTATTTT.

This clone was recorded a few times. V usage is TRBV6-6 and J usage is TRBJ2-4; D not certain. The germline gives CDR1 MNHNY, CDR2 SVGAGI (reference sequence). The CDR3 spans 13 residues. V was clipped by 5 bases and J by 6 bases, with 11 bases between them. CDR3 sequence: CASSRQQVNIQYF. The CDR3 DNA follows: TGTGCCAGCAGTCGGCAGCAAGTAAACATTCAGTACTTC.

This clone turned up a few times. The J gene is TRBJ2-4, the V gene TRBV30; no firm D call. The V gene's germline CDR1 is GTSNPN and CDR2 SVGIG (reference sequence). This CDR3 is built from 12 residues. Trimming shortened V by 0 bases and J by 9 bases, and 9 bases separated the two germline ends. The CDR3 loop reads CAWSVSRAIQYF. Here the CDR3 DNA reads TGTGCCTGGAGTGTATCCCGGGCCATTCAGTACTTC. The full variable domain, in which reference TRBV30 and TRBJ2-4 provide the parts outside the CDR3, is SQTIHQWPATLVQPVGSPLSLECTVEGTSNPNLYWYRQAAGRGLQLLFYSVGIGQISSEVPQNLSASRPQDRQFILSSKKLLLSDSGFYLCAWSVSRAIQYFGAGTRLSVL.

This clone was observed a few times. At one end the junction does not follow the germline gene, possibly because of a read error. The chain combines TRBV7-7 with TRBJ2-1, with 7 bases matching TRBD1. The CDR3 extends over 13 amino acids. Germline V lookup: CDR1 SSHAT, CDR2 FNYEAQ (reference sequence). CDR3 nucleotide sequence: TGTGCTAGCAGTCTTGACAGGGTCAATGAGCAGTTCTTC. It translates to CASSLDRVNEQFF.

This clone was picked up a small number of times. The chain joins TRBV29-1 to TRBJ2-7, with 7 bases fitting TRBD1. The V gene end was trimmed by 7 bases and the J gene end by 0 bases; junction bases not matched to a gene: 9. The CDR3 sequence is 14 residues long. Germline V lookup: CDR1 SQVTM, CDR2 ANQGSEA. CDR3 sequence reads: CSARQGPVSYEQYF. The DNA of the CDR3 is TGCAGCGCTAGACAGGGACCCGTCTCCTACGAGCAGTACTTC.

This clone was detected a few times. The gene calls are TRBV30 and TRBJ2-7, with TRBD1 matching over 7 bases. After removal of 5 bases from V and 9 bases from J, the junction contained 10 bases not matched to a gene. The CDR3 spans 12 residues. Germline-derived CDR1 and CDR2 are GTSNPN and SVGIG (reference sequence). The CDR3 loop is CAWEGAGRMQYF. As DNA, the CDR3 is TGTGCCTGGGAGGGGGCCGGACGAATGCAGTACTTC.

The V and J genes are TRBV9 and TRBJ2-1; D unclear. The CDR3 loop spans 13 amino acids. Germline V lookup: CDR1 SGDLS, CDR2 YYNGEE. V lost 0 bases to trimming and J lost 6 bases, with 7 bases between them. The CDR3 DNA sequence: TGTGCCAGCAGCGTAGGTACGGTCAATGAGCAGTTCTTC. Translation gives CASSVGTVNEQFF.

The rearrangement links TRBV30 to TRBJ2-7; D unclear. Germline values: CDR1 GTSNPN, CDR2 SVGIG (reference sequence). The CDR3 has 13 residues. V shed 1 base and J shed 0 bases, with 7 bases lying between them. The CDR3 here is CAWSGASSYEQYF. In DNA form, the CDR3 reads TGTGCCTGGAGTGGGGCAAGCTCCTACGAGCAGTACTTC.

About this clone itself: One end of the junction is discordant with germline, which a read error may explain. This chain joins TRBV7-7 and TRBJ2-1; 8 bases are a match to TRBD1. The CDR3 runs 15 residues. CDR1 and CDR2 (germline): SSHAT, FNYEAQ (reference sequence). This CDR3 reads CASSLRAGGSGEQFF. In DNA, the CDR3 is TGTGCTAGCAGCTTACGGGCAGGGGGCTCTGGTGAGCAGTTCTTC.

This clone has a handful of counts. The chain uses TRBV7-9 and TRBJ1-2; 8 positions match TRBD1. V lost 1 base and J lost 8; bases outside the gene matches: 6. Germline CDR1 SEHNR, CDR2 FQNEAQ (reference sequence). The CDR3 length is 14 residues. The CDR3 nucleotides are TGTGCCAGCAGCTTAGGCGACAGGGGAGGAGGCTACACCTTC. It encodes CASSLGDRGGGYTF.

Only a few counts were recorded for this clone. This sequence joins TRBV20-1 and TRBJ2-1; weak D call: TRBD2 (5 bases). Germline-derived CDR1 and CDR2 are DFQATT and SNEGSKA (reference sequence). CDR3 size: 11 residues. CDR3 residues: CRAPRTNEQFF. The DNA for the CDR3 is TGCAGGGCCCCGAGGACTAATGAGCAGTTCTTC.

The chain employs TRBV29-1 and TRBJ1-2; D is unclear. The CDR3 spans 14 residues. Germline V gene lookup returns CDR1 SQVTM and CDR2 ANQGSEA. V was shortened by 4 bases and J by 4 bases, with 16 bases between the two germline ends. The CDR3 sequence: CSVAGRARPYGYTF. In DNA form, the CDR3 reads TGCAGCGTTGCGGGGAGAGCACGGCCCTATGGCTACACCTTC. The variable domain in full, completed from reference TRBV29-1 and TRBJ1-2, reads SAVISQKPSRDICQRGTSLTIQCQVDSQVTMMFWYRQQPGQSLTLIATANQGSEATYESGFVIDKFPISRPNLTFSTLTVSNMSPEDSSIYLCSVAGRARPYGYTFGSGTRLTVV.

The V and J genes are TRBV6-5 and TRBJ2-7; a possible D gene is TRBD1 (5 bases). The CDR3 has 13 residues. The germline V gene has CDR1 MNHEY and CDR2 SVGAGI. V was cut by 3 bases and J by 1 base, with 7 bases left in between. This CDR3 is CASSYTGSYEQYF. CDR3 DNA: TGTGCCAGCAGTTATACAGGATCCTACGAGCAGTACTTC.

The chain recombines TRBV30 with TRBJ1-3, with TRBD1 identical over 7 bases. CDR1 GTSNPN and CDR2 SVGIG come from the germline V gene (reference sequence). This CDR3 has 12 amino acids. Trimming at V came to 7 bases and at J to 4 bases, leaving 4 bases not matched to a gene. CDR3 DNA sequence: TGTGCCTCGGACAGGTCGGGAAACACCATATATTTT. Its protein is CASDRSGNTIYF.

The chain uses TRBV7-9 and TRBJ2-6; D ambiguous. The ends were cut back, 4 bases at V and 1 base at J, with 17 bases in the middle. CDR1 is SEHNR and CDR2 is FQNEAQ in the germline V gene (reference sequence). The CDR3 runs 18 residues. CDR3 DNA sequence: TGTGCCAGCAGCTATATAAGAGTTGGACGTTCTGGGGCCAACGTCCTGACTTTC. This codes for CASSYIRVGRSGANVLTF. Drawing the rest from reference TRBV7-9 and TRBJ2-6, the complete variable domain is DTGVSQNPRHKITKRGQNVTFRCDPISEHNRLYWYRQTLGQGPEFLTYFQNEAQLEKSRLLSDRFSAERPKGSFSTLEIQRTEQGDSAMYLCASSYIRVGRSGANVLTFGAGSRLTVL.

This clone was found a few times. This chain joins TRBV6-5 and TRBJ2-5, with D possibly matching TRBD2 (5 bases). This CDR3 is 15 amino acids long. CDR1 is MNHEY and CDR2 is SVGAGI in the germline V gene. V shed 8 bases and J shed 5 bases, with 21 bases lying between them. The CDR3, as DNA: TGTGCCAGCCGGTTCCTGATGACGGAGGATGAGACCCAGTACTTC. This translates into CASRFLMTEDETQYF.

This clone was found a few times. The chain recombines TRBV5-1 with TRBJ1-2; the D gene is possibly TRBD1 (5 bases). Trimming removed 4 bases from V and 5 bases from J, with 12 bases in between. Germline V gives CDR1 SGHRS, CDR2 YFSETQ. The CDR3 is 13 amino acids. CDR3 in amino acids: CASSEGPSYGYTF. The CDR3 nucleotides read TGCGCCAGCAGCGAGGGACCGAGTTATGGCTACACCTTC.

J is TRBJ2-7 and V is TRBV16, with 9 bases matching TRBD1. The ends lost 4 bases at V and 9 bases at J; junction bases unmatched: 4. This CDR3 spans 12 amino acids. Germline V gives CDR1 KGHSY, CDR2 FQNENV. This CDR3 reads CASSRDREGQYF. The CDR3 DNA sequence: TGTGCCAGCAGCCGGGACAGGGAGGGGCAGTACTTC.

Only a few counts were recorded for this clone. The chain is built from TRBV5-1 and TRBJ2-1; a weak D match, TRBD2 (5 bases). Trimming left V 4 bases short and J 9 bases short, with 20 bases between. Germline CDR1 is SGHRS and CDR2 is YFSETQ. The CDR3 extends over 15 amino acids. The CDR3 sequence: CASSVQALRGGEQFF. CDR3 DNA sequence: TGCGCCAGCAGCGTACAAGCATTACGGGGTGGTGAGCAGTTCTTC.

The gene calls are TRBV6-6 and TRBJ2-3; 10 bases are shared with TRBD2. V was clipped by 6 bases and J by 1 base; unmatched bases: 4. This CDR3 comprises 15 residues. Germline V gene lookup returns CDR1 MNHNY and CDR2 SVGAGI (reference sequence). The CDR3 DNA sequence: TGTGCCAGCAGCCCAGGACTAGCGGGCACAGATACGCAGTATTTT. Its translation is CASSPGLAGTDTQYF.

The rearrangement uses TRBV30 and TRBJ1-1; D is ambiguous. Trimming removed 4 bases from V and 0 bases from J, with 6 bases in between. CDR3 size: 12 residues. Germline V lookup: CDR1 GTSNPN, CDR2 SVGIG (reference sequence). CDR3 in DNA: TGTGCCTGGACTTTTATGAACACTGAAGCTTTCTTT. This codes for CAWTFMNTEAFF.

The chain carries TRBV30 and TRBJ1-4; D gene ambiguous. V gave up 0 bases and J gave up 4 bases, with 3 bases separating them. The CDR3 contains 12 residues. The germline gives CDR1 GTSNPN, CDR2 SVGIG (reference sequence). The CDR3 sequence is CAWSVINEKLFF. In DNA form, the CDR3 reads TGTGCCTGGAGTGTGATTAATGAAAAACTGTTTTTT.